The 20 T cell receptor beta chains reported below all come from one sample, sequenced in a study of post-analysis software for immune sequencing data (dated by TCRdb to the mid-2010s). The investigation overall reported the following: Patients showed significantly higher frequencies than controls for about 5 TRBV segments, among them TRBV5-6, TRBV5-1 and TRBV20-1.

The library was prepared using PCR. The sequencer was an Illumina HiSeq 2500. To reduce PCR and sequencing biases, unique molecular identifiers were incorporated into the TCR beta cDNA libraries. TCRdb redid the processing of the public reads, applying fastp at Q25 and MiXCR, and retained in-frame beta chains. Records with the same CDR3 protein are collapsed into one entry carrying the most frequent genes and DNA. The sample has 650,000 to 850,000 distinct CDR3 sequences on record, around 46% of them singletons. The ten largest clones add up to just under 5% of the sample. These TCRs' antigens remain unknown. The specimen sequenced was blood. The receptors originated from a girl between 5 and 17 years old with multiple sclerosis.

The chain recombines TRBV20-1 with TRBJ2-7, with D maybe TRBD2 (6 bases). CDR1 is DFQATT and CDR2 is SNEGSKA in the germline V gene (reference sequence). V was cut by 1 base and J by 5 bases, with 21 bases left in between. This CDR3 has 16 amino acids. Here the CDR3 DNA reads TGCAGTGCTAGAGGGAGCGGGCTGCCTGTAGGAGACGAGCAGTACTTC. It specifies CSARGSGLPVGDEQYF.

The chain combines TRBV12-3 or TRBV12-4 with TRBJ1-2; D remains ambiguous. This CDR3 region has 15 residues. V gave up 6 bases and J gave up 0 bases, with 14 bases separating them. CDR3 in amino acids: CASSPPRLSNYGYTF. The CDR3 DNA follows: TGTGCCAGCAGCCCTCCCAGGCTCTCTAACTATGGCTACACCTTC.

This chain joins TRBV20-1 and TRBJ2-3; 9 nucleotides align to TRBD1. After removal of 1 base from V and 1 base from J, the junction contained 0 bases not matched to a gene. Germline CDR1 and CDR2: DFQATT and SNEGSKA (reference sequence). The CDR3 has 14 amino acids. Here the CDR3 reads CSARGTGGTDTQYF. CDR3 sequence (DNA): TGCAGTGCTAGAGGGACAGGGGGCACAGATACGCAGTATTTT.

A note on this clonotype: Germline and junction disagree at one end, which may indicate a read error. This chain uses TRBV12-3 or TRBV12-4 with TRBJ2-3; TRBD1 matches at 11 bases. The CDR3 runs to 15 residues. As DNA, the CDR3 is TGTGCCAGCAGTTATAGGACAGGGGGCACAGATGCGCAGTATTTT. This translates into CASSYRTGGTDAQYF.

This chain connects TRBV6-1 to TRBJ2-1, with TRBD2 matching 15 bases. The V and J ends lost 4 bases and 12 bases, in that order; junction bases with no gene match: 10. Germline V lookup: CDR1 MNHNS, CDR2 SASEGT. There are 16 residues in the CDR3. CDR3 DNA sequence: TGTGCCAGCAGTGGGAGGACTAGCGGGAGGGCCTGGTGGCAGTTCTTC. It is translated as CASSGRTSGRAWWQFF.

This clonotype has more than one count but fewer than ten. The V gene is TRBV10-3, the J gene TRBJ2-1; 10 positions match TRBD2. Germline V gives CDR1 ENHRY, CDR2 SYGVKD. The CDR3 spans 15 residues. V lost 10 bases to trimming and J lost 7 bases; unmatched junction nucleotides: 13. The CDR3 here is CATGLAAHLANEQFF. CDR3 coding DNA: TGTGCCACTGGACTAGCGGCTCACTTGGCAAATGAGCAGTTCTTC.

This clonotype appeared a single time. V is TRBV20-1 and J is TRBJ2-7; the D gene is possibly TRBD2 (5 bases). Trimming cost V 3 bases and J 6 bases, with 12 bases left between them. This CDR3 is built from 12 residues. Germline values: CDR1 DFQATT, CDR2 SNEGSKA (reference sequence). The CDR3 sequence is CSARKTSAEQYF. CDR3 bases: TGCAGTGCTAGGAAAACTAGTGCCGAGCAGTACTTC.

This clonotype was seen only a few times. J is TRBJ2-7 and V is TRBV20-1, with D tentatively TRBD2 (6 bases). The better agreement between TRBJ2-5 and the DNA end casts doubt on the J call. This CDR3 contains 12 residues. Germline V lookup: CDR1 DFQATT, CDR2 SNEGSKA (reference sequence). Written as DNA, the CDR3 is TGCAGTGCTATAGCGGACCAAGAGACCCAGTACTTC. Protein: CSAIADQETQYF.

The V and J genes are TRBV20-1 and TRBJ1-5; D is perhaps TRBD1 (6 bases). V was cut by 1 base and J by 5 bases, with 9 bases left in between. Germline lookup yields CDR1 DFQATT and CDR2 SNEGSKA (reference sequence). CDR3 length equals 13 residues. Written as DNA, the CDR3 is TGCAGTGCTAGAGGACAGGCCCATCAGCCCCAGCATTTT. Its protein product is CSARGQAHQPQHF.

V usage is TRBV27 and J usage is TRBJ2-7; D remains ambiguous. With 5 bases removed from V and 0 bases from J, the gap between germline ends came to 8 bases. Germline values: CDR1 MNHEY, CDR2 SMNVEV (reference sequence). The CDR3 is 13 amino acids. This chain's CDR3 is CASSLRPSYEQYF. CDR3 DNA sequence: TGTGCCAGCAGTCTACGACCCTCCTACGAGCAGTACTTC.

V gene TRBV15 combines with J gene TRBJ2-3; D gene unclear. The CDR3 consists of 18 residues. Looked up from germline, CDR1 is LNHNV and CDR2 is YYDKDF (reference sequence). Trimming shortened V by 1 base and J by 2 bases, and 19 bases separated the two germline ends. The CDR3 DNA reads TGTGCCACCAGCAGAGGAAGGGCCGAGACTGCATTCACAGATACGCAGTATTTT. Translated: CATSRGRAETAFTDTQYF. The variable domain in full, with the rest retrieved from reference TRBV15 and TRBJ2-3, is DAMVIQNPRYQVTQFGKPVTLSCSQTLNHNVMYWYQQKSSQAPKLLFHYYDKDFNNEADTPDNFQSRRPNTSFCFLDIRSPGLGDTAMYLCATSRGRAETAFTDTQYFGPGTRLTVL.

This clonotype was detected a few times. This chain uses TRBV5-1 with TRBJ2-1; D is unresolved. The CDR3 length is 15 residues. Germline V lookup: CDR1 SGHRS, CDR2 YFSETQ. V lost 3 bases and J 4 bases, leaving 14 bases between the germline ends. The CDR3 sequence: CASSSSGELYNEQFF. The DNA of the CDR3 is TGCGCCAGCAGCTCCTCCGGTGAGTTATACAATGAGCAGTTCTTC.

This clonotype was counted between two and nine times. V gene TRBV5-1 combines with J gene TRBJ2-3; D is unresolved. Germline loops: CDR1 SGHRS, CDR2 YFSETQ. Between the trimmed V and J ends, which lost 3 bases and 3 bases, there was a span of 17 bases. The CDR3 totals 16 residues. The CDR3 nucleotides read TGCGCCAGCAGCTCGGGTGGTGAGCGATGGACAGATACGCAGTATTTT. Protein product: CASSSGGERWTDTQYF.

The V gene is TRBV7-2, the J gene TRBJ1-2; D may be TRBD1 (6 bases). The CDR3 loop spans 14 amino acids. V dropped 1 base and J dropped 7 bases, with 13 bases sitting between them. Germline assignment: CDR1 SGHTA and CDR2 FQGNSA. The CDR3 nucleotides read TGTGCCAGCAGCTTAGGTGCGACAGGATCTGGCTACACCTTC. This gives the protein CASSLGATGSGYTF.

J is TRBJ2-5 and V is TRBV6-6, with 7 bases lining up with TRBD1. The CDR3 length is 16 residues. Germline CDR1 is MNHNY and CDR2 is SVGAGI (reference sequence). The J segment lost 1 base and the V segment lost 5 bases, leaving 10 bases of the junction unmatched. The CDR3, as DNA: TGTGCCAGCAGTAAACAATCCGACAGGGCCCAAGAGACCCAGTACTTC. The encoded protein is CASSKQSDRAQETQYF.

This clonotype was detected only a few times. The chain combines TRBV12-3 or TRBV12-4 with TRBJ2-1; TRBD2 matches at 7 bases. V lost 5 bases, J lost 10 bases, and 11 bases stayed unmatched. CDR3 length equals 14 residues. The CDR3 DNA follows: TGTGCCAGCAGTAGGGGAGGGAGCAGGGCCGAGCAGTTCTTC. It yields the protein CASSRGGSRAEQFF.

The CDR3 reads CASSDESDGEQYF. CDR3 sequence (DNA): TGCGCCAGCAGTGATGAGAGTGACGGCGAGCAGTACTTC. The chain has TRBV10-2 and TRBJ2-4; D gene ambiguous. The J call may be wrong; the DNA end is better matched by TRBJ2-7. This CDR3 is 13 amino acids long. Germline lookup yields CDR1 WSHSY and CDR2 SAAADI.

The J gene is TRBJ2-5, the V gene TRBV20-1; 12 nucleotides align to TRBD2. V shed 5 bases and J 4 bases; nucleotides not matched to a gene: 5. The CDR3 contains 14 residues. Germline CDR1 reads DFQATT; CDR2 reads SNEGSKA (reference sequence). In DNA form, the CDR3 reads TGCAGTGCTCCTCTAGCGGGAGGGCGAGAGACCCAGTACTTC. Protein sequence: CSAPLAGGRETQYF.

The gene calls are TRBV29-1 and TRBJ2-1; a weak D match, TRBD2 (6 bases). Trimming cost V 3 bases and J 8 bases, with 14 bases left between them. Per germline, CDR1 SQVTM and CDR2 ANQGSEA. The CDR3 totals 13 residues. Here the CDR3 reads CSVDREVGDEQFF. The DNA of the CDR3 is TGCAGCGTTGACAGGGAGGTAGGCGATGAGCAGTTCTTC.

V usage is TRBV6-2 or TRBV6-3 and J usage is TRBJ2-2, with 7 bases fitting TRBD2. CDR3 length: 16 residues. Trimming cost V 0 bases and J 5 bases; bases outside gene matches: 6. Germline V gives CDR1 MNHEY, CDR2 SVGEGT. The CDR3 loop is CASSYSSPGGTGELFF. The CDR3 DNA reads TGTGCCAGCAGTTACTCGAGCCCGGGAGGAACCGGGGAGCTGTTTTTT.